The T cell receptor (beta chain) described here comes from a study of blood T cells in healthy people across ages. Turning to the study itself: The template switching approach captured approximately one barcoded beta molecule for every two T cells.

In its sample, this clonotype was seen a few times. Its antigen is undetermined. With each sample, at least 5 micrograms of total RNA were extracted. Study findings and constraints: Lack of knowledge of donor CMV status possibly confounded expanded clonotype changes.

A second about 7 to 11 cycle PCR used barcoded and J-beta primers. Each of the cDNA molecules was tagged by a template-switch adaptor with 12 random nucleotides. TCRdb reprocessed the 5' RACE reads via MiXCR and lists one record per CDR3 protein. The data hold 790,000 or so distinct CDR3 sequences, with roughly 46% observed a single time. After removal of 5 bases from V and 6 bases from J, the junction contained 14 bases not matched to a gene. Looked up from germline, CDR1 is SQVTM and CDR2 is ANQGSEA. The CDR3 is made up of 15 amino acids. This receptor was obtained from a man at least 80 years old in good health. Sample: blood. The chain recombines TRBV29-1 with TRBJ2-3; 7 bases line up with TRBD2. DNA of the CDR3: TGCAGCGTTTGCCGGACTAGTGGGGAGGACGATACGCAGTATTTT. Protein product: CSVCRTSGEDDTQYF.